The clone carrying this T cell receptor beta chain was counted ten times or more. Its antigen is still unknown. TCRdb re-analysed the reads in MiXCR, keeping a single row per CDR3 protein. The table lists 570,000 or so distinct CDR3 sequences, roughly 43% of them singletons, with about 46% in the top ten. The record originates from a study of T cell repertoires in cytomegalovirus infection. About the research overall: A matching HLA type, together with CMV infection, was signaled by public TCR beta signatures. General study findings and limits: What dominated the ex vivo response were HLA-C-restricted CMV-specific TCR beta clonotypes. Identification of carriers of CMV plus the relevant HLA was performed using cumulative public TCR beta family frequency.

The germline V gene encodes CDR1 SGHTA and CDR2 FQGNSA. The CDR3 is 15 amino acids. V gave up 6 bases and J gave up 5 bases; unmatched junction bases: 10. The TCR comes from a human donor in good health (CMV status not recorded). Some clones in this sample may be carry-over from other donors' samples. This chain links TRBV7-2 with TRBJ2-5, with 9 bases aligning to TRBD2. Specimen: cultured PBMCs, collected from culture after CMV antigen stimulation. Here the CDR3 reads CASSPIAGAPETQYF. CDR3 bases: TGTGCCAGCAGTCCAATAGCGGGAGCCCCTGAGACCCAGTACTTC.